Listed below are T cell receptor beta chains from one sample, sequenced in a study of T cell repertoires in cytomegalovirus infection. Via MiXCR, TCRdb re-called the reads, giving one row per CDR3 protein. The repertoire holds some 300,000 distinct CDR3 sequences, with 8% to 10% as singletons. The specimen sequenced was PBMCs. The receptors here all came from a human donor in good health (CMV status not recorded). Some clones in this sample may be carry-over from other donors' samples. Each CDR3 is given with its conserved first and last residue. Each record gives: D gene, V gene, J gene, clone size, CDR3 DNA, CDR3 protein. A D gene is named only where the DNA matches it firmly. Clone sizes are given selectively: once, few, many, or a class where the clone is expanded.

d_call: -; v_call: TRBV24-1; j_call: TRBJ2-5; clone_size: many; cdr3_nt: TGTGCCACCAGTGATCGGGGTCAAGAGACCCAGTACTTC; cdr3_aa: CATSDRGQETQYF
d_call: -; v_call: TRBV7-9; j_call: TRBJ1-3; clone_size: few; cdr3_nt: TGTGCCAGCAGCTTATCGGGTCGTGGAAACACCATATATTTT; cdr3_aa: CASSLSGRGNTIYF
d_call: -; v_call: TRBV7-2; j_call: TRBJ2-7; clone_size: -; cdr3_nt: TGTGCCAGCAGCTTAGAGGGAGGCCCTACCCCCTACGAGCAGTACTTC; cdr3_aa: CASSLEGGPTPYEQYF
d_call: TRBD1; v_call: TRBV10-3; j_call: TRBJ2-3; clone_size: few; cdr3_nt: TGTGCCATCAACTATCGACAGGGGGCATCTATCACAGATACGCAGTATTTT; cdr3_aa: CAINYRQGASITDTQYF
d_call: TRBD1; v_call: TRBV7-9; j_call: TRBJ2-1; clone_size: many; cdr3_nt: TGTGCCAGCAGCAAAGACAGGGGCTTGTACAATGAGCAGTTCTTC; cdr3_aa: CASSKDRGLYNEQFF
d_call: -; v_call: TRBV2; j_call: TRBJ1-5; clone_size: many; cdr3_nt: TGTGCCAGCGGAAGGGGAGGTCAGCCCCAGCATTTT; cdr3_aa: CASGRGGQPQHF
d_call: -; v_call: TRBV6-8; j_call: TRBJ1-1; clone_size: many; cdr3_nt: TGTGCCAGCACTGGCCCCGGGACTGAAGCTTTCTTT; cdr3_aa: CASTGPGTEAFF
d_call: TRBD1; v_call: TRBV5-1; j_call: TRBJ1-2; clone_size: few; cdr3_nt: TGCGCCAGCAGCTTGGCCCTCGGGCAGGGGGCCTATGGCTACACCTTC; cdr3_aa: CASSLALGQGAYGYTF
d_call: TRBD2; v_call: TRBV7-8; j_call: TRBJ2-4; clone_size: many; cdr3_nt: TGTGCCAGCAGCTACCGGGGTCTAGCGGGGGGAGGAAACATTCAGTACTTC; cdr3_aa: CASSYRGLAGGGNIQYF
d_call: TRBD1; v_call: TRBV19; j_call: TRBJ2-2; clone_size: many; cdr3_nt: TGTGCCAGTAGAGCCGGGACAGCATTAATCCACTCGAACACCGGGGAGCTGTTTTTT; cdr3_aa: CASRAGTALIHSNTGELFF
d_call: -; v_call: TRBV5-4; j_call: TRBJ2-5; clone_size: many; cdr3_nt: TGTGCCAGCAGCTCGATCGGGACGGTACAAGAGACCCAGTACTTC; cdr3_aa: CASSSIGTVQETQYF
d_call: TRBD1; v_call: TRBV20-1; j_call: TRBJ1-3; clone_size: once; cdr3_nt: TGCAGTGCCTGGGACAGGGGTGGAAACACCATATATTTT; cdr3_aa: CSAWDRGGNTIYF
d_call: -; v_call: TRBV19; j_call: TRBJ2-5; clone_size: -; cdr3_nt: TGTGCCAGTAGTATCGACGGCGACCAAGAGACCCAGTACTTC; cdr3_aa: CASSIDGDQETQYF
d_call: -; v_call: TRBV7-2; j_call: TRBJ2-3; clone_size: many; cdr3_nt: TGTGCCAGCAGCTTAGTTAGCGGTAGCACAGATACGCAGTATTTT; cdr3_aa: CASSLVSGSTDTQYF
d_call: TRBD1; v_call: TRBV29-1; j_call: TRBJ2-2; clone_size: -; cdr3_nt: TGCAGCGTTGAGGGGACAGGGGAGATTGGGGAGCTGTTTTTT; cdr3_aa: CSVEGTGEIGELFF
d_call: TRBD1; v_call: TRBV28; j_call: TRBJ1-1; clone_size: -; cdr3_nt: TGTGCCAGCATCTCAGGGGGGGCGGCTGAAGCTTTCTTT; cdr3_aa: CASISGGAAEAFF
d_call: -; v_call: TRBV29-1; j_call: TRBJ1-1; clone_size: -; cdr3_nt: TGCAGCGTCGCAGGGAACATGAACACTGAAGCTTTCTTT; cdr3_aa: CSVAGNMNTEAFF
d_call: -; v_call: TRBV20-1; j_call: TRBJ1-1; clone_size: -; cdr3_nt: TGCAGTGCTAGAGATATAGGGGGAACCAACACTGAAGCTTTCTTT; cdr3_aa: CSARDIGGTNTEAFF
d_call: -; v_call: TRBV5-1; j_call: TRBJ2-1; clone_size: few; cdr3_nt: TGCGCCAGCAGCTTGGCCCAGAGCCGGAATGAGCAGTTCTTC; cdr3_aa: CASSLAQSRNEQFF
d_call: -; v_call: TRBV5-1; j_call: TRBJ2-1; clone_size: few; cdr3_nt: TGCGCCAGCAAAAAGGAGGGAACGGGACAGAGATACAATGAGCAGTTCTTC; cdr3_aa: CASKKEGTGQRYNEQFF
d_call: TRBD1; v_call: TRBV7-9; j_call: TRBJ1-2; clone_size: many; cdr3_nt: TGTGCCAGCAGCGCAGGGGGGGTCGGCTATGGCTACACCTTC; cdr3_aa: CASSAGGVGYGYTF
d_call: -; v_call: TRBV20-1; j_call: TRBJ2-7; clone_size: few; cdr3_nt: TGCAGTGCGCAAAGGGGTTACGAGCAGTACTTC; cdr3_aa: CSAQRGYEQYF
d_call: -; v_call: TRBV9; j_call: TRBJ1-3; clone_size: -; cdr3_nt: TGTGCCAGCAGCGTAGACACCTCTGGAAACACCATATATTTT; cdr3_aa: CASSVDTSGNTIYF
d_call: -; v_call: TRBV28; j_call: TRBJ2-1; clone_size: many; cdr3_nt: TGTGCCAGCAGTTTTTGGGGTGTGGGCTCCTACAATGAGCAGTTCTTC; cdr3_aa: CASSFWGVGSYNEQFF
d_call: -; v_call: TRBV12-3/TRBV12-4; j_call: TRBJ1-1; clone_size: -; cdr3_nt: TGTGCCAGCAGTTCAGGGATTGAAGCTTTCTTT; cdr3_aa: CASSSGIEAFF
d_call: -; v_call: TRBV6-1; j_call: TRBJ2-3; clone_size: many; cdr3_nt: TGTGCCAGCAGTGAAGCTGAGGTGCGGGCCGCTAGCACAGATACGCAGTATTTT; cdr3_aa: CASSEAEVRAASTDTQYF
d_call: -; v_call: TRBV6-5; j_call: TRBJ2-4; clone_size: many; cdr3_nt: TGTGCCAGCAGTTATGGAGGCGAGGGGACCAAAAACATTCAGTACTTC; cdr3_aa: CASSYGGEGTKNIQYF
d_call: -; v_call: TRBV13; j_call: TRBJ2-4; clone_size: -; cdr3_nt: TGTGCCAGCAGCTTAGGCCGGGGGGCAGCCAAAAACATTCAGTACTTC; cdr3_aa: CASSLGRGAAKNIQYF
d_call: TRBD1; v_call: TRBV7-2; j_call: TRBJ1-5; clone_size: many; cdr3_nt: TGTGCCAGCAGCTTAGATGGACAGGCCCTTCAGCCCCAGCATTTT; cdr3_aa: CASSLDGQALQPQHF
d_call: -; v_call: TRBV7-2; j_call: TRBJ1-1; clone_size: many; cdr3_nt: TGTGCCAGCAGCTTAAAGAGGGGAACTGAAGCTTTCTTT; cdr3_aa: CASSLKRGTEAFF
d_call: TRBD1; v_call: TRBV29-1; j_call: TRBJ1-1; clone_size: -; cdr3_nt: TGCAGCGTTGGACAGGGGTTCGGCACTGAAGCTTTCTTT; cdr3_aa: CSVGQGFGTEAFF
d_call: -; v_call: TRBV6-2/TRBV6-3; j_call: TRBJ1-6; clone_size: many; cdr3_nt: TGTGCCAGCAATCTCCTGACAGATTCACCCCTCCACTTT; cdr3_aa: CASNLLTDSPLHF
d_call: -; v_call: TRBV14; j_call: TRBJ1-4; clone_size: few; cdr3_nt: TGTGCCAGCAGCCCCCCCCGGACGAGGCCCGAAAAACTGTTTTTT; cdr3_aa: CASSPPRTRPEKLFF
d_call: TRBD1; v_call: TRBV14; j_call: TRBJ2-2; clone_size: many; cdr3_nt: TGTGCCAGCAGCCACCGGGACAGGGTTGCGAACACCGGGGAGCTGTTTTTT; cdr3_aa: CASSHRDRVANTGELFF
d_call: TRBD1; v_call: TRBV7-2; j_call: TRBJ2-5; clone_size: many; cdr3_nt: TGTGCCAGCAGCCCCGGGACAGGGGTGAGGATTGCGGAGACCCAGTACTTC; cdr3_aa: CASSPGTGVRIAETQYF
d_call: TRBD1; v_call: TRBV20-1; j_call: TRBJ1-2; clone_size: many; cdr3_nt: TGCAGTGCTAGGACCCCGACAGGGGGTATGGGTGGCTACACCTTC; cdr3_aa: CSARTPTGGMGGYTF
d_call: -; v_call: TRBV27; j_call: TRBJ1-2; clone_size: few; cdr3_nt: TGTGCCAGCTTGTCTCCGAACTATGGCTACACCTTC; cdr3_aa: CASLSPNYGYTF
d_call: -; v_call: TRBV29-1; j_call: TRBJ2-3; clone_size: few; cdr3_nt: TGCAGCGGCCTAGGTGGGGATAGGAACCCAGATACGCAGTATTTT; cdr3_aa: CSGLGGDRNPDTQYF
d_call: TRBD2; v_call: TRBV20-1; j_call: TRBJ2-5; clone_size: -; cdr3_nt: TGCAGTGCTCCACCGGGGGGGACCCAGTACTTC; cdr3_aa: CSAPPGGTQYF
d_call: -; v_call: TRBV19; j_call: TRBJ1-1; clone_size: -; cdr3_nt: TGTGCCAGTAGTGTCCTGGGACAGAACACTGAAGCTTTCTTT; cdr3_aa: CASSVLGQNTEAFF
d_call: -; v_call: TRBV7-6; j_call: TRBJ1-2; clone_size: many; cdr3_nt: TGTGCCAGCAGCTTAGGTGAAGGACCCCAGGAGGGCTACACCTTC; cdr3_aa: CASSLGEGPQEGYTF
d_call: -; v_call: TRBV28; j_call: TRBJ2-3; clone_size: many; cdr3_nt: TGTGCCAGCAGTTCTATTAGCTCACTAGCCACAGATACGCAGTATTTT; cdr3_aa: CASSSISSLATDTQYF
d_call: -; v_call: TRBV14; j_call: TRBJ1-1; clone_size: few; cdr3_nt: TGTGCCAGCAGCCCGTCCAAGCAAGTGAACACTGAAGCTTTCTTT; cdr3_aa: CASSPSKQVNTEAFF
d_call: -; v_call: TRBV14; j_call: TRBJ1-1; clone_size: many; cdr3_nt: TGTGCCAGCAGCCAAGATCTTTCGTCCAGGCAAGGGGCTTTCTTT; cdr3_aa: CASSQDLSSRQGAFF
d_call: TRBD2; v_call: TRBV6-6; j_call: TRBJ2-7; clone_size: many; cdr3_nt: TGTGCCAGCAGTTCGAGCGGGGGGGACGTAAACGAGCAGTACTTC; cdr3_aa: CASSSSGGDVNEQYF
d_call: TRBD1; v_call: TRBV5-4; j_call: TRBJ2-4; clone_size: many; cdr3_nt: TGTGCCAGCAGAATGGACAGGGCCAAAAACATTCAGTACTTC; cdr3_aa: CASRMDRAKNIQYF
d_call: TRBD1; v_call: TRBV20-1; j_call: TRBJ1-1; clone_size: many; cdr3_nt: TGCAGTGCTAGAGGGGACAGGGGGAACACTGAAGCTTTCTTT; cdr3_aa: CSARGDRGNTEAFF
d_call: -; v_call: TRBV7-2; j_call: TRBJ1-2; clone_size: many; cdr3_nt: TGTGCCAGCAGCCTATTTCCGAACTATGGCTACACCTTC; cdr3_aa: CASSLFPNYGYTF
d_call: -; v_call: TRBV6-5; j_call: TRBJ2-5; clone_size: many; cdr3_nt: TGTGCCAGCACCGGAGGGACAGCGGCAAGAGGGACCCAGTACTTC; cdr3_aa: CASTGGTAARGTQYF
d_call: -; v_call: TRBV6-1; j_call: TRBJ2-7; clone_size: many; cdr3_nt: TGTGCCAGCAACATCGGGAGTCAGCCCAAGTACGAGCAGTACTTC; cdr3_aa: CASNIGSQPKYEQYF
d_call: -; v_call: TRBV7-2; j_call: TRBJ2-1; clone_size: many; cdr3_nt: TGTGCCAGCAGCCTGGACTCTGCCTACAATGAGCAGTTCTTC; cdr3_aa: CASSLDSAYNEQFF
d_call: -; v_call: TRBV2; j_call: TRBJ2-1; clone_size: few; cdr3_nt: TGTGCCAGCAGTGAAGGTAGAACAGCCTACAATGAGCAGTTCTTC; cdr3_aa: CASSEGRTAYNEQFF
d_call: -; v_call: TRBV3-1; j_call: TRBJ1-1; clone_size: -; cdr3_nt: TGTGCCAGCAGCCAACCAGGATTGAACACTGAAGCTTTCTTT; cdr3_aa: CASSQPGLNTEAFF
d_call: -; v_call: TRBV19; j_call: TRBJ1-5; clone_size: few; cdr3_nt: TGTGCCAGTAGTATAGATGTGGCAGGGTATCAGCCCCAGCATTTT; cdr3_aa: CASSIDVAGYQPQHF